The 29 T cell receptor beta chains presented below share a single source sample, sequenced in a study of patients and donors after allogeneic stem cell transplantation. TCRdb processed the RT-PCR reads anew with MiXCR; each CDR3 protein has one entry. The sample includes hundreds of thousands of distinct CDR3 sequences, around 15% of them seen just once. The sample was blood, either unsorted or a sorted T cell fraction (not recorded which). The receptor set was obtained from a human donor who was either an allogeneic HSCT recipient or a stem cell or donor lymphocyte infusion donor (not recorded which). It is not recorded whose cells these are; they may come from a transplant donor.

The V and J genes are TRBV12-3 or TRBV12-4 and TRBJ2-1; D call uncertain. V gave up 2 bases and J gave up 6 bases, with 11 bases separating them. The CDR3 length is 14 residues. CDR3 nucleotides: TGTGCCAGCAGTTTATTGGGAATGATCAATGAGCAGTTCTTC. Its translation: CASSLLGMINEQFF.

The CDR3, as DNA: TGTGCCAGCAGCTTAATTGGGACATACCCCTACAATGAGCAGTTCTTC. Residues: CASSLIGTYPYNEQFF. The chain links TRBV7-3 to TRBJ2-1, with a weak D call TRBD1 (6 bases). Germline loops: CDR1 SGHTA, CDR2 FQGTGA. The CDR3 length is 16 residues. V was trimmed by 1 base and J by 2 bases, leaving 12 bases between them.

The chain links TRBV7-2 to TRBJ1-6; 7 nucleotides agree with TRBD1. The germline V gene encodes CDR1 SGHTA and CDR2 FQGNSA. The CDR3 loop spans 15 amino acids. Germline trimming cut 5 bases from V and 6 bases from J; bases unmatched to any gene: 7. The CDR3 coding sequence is TGTGCCAGCAGCCGAACCGGGACAGTTAATTCACCCCTCCACTTT. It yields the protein CASSRTGTVNSPLHF.

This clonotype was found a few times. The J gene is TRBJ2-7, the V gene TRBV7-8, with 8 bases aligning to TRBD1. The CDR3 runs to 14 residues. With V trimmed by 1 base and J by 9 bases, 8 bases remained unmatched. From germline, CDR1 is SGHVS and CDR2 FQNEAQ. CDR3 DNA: TGTGCCAGCAGCTTAGTGAACAGGGGGGCCCTGCAGTACTTC. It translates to CASSLVNRGALQYF.

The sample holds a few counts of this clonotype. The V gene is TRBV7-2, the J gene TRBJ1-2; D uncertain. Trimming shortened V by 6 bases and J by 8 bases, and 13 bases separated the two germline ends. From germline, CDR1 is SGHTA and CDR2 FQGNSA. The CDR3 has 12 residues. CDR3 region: CASSSTLSGYTF. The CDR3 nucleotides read TGTGCCAGCAGTTCGACACTTTCCGGCTACACCTTC.

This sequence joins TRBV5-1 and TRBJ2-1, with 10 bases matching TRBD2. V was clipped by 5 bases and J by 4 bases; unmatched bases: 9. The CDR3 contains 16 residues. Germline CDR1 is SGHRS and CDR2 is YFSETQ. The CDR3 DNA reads TGCGCCAGCAGGCACACAGCGGGAGGGCCTTACAATGAGCAGTTCTTC. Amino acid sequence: CASRHTAGGPYNEQFF. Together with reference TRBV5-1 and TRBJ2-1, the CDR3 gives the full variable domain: KAGVTQTPRYLIKTRGQQVTLSCSPISGHRSVSWYQQTPGQGLQFLFEYFSETQRNKGNFPGRFSGRQFSNSRSEMNVSTLELGDSALYLCASRHTAGGPYNEQFFGPGTRLTVL.

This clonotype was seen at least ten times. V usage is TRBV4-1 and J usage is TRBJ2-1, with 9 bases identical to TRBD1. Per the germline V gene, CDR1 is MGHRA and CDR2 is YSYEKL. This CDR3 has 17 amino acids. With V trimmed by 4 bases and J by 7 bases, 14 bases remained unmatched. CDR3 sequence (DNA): TGCGCCAGCAGCCGGACCCGGGACAGGGTTCTTGGTAATGAGCAGTTCTTC. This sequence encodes CASSRTRDRVLGNEQFF.

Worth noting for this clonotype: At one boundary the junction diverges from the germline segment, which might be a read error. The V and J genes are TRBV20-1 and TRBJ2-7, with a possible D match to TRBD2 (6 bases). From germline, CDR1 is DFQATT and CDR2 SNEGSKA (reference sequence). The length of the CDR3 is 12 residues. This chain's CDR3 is CSARQGLYEQHF. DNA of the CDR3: TGCAGTGCTAGACAGGGACTGTACGAGCAGCACTTC.

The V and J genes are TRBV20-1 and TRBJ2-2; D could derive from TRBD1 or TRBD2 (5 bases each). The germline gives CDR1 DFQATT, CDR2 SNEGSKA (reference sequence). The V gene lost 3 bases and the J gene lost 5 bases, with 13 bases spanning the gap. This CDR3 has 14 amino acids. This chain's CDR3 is CSASLPGRTGELFF. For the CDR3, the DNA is TGCAGTGCTAGTCTACCGGGACGGACCGGGGAGCTGTTTTTT.

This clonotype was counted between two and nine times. This CDR3 reads CASSPTTGLGNTIYF. Written as DNA, the CDR3 is TGTGCCAGCAGCCCTACGACAGGGCTCGGAAACACCATATATTTT. The chain joins TRBV7-3 to TRBJ1-3; 7 nucleotides agree with TRBD1. The germline CDR1 and CDR2 sequences are SGHTA and FQGTGA. The CDR3 spans 15 residues. V lost 5 bases and J lost 4; bases outside the gene matches: 8.

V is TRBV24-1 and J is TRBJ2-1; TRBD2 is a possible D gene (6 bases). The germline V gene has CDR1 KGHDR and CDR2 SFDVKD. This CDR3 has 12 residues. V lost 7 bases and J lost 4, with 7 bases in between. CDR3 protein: CATRGLYNEQFF. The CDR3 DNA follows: TGTGCCACCAGGGGACTTTACAATGAGCAGTTCTTC.

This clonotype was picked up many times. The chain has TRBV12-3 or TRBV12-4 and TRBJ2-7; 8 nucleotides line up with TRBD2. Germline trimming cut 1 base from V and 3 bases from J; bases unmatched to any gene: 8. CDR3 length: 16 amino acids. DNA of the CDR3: TGTGCCAGCAGTTTAGGGAATGGCGGGAGGATCTACGAGCAGTACTTC. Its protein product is CASSLGNGGRIYEQYF.

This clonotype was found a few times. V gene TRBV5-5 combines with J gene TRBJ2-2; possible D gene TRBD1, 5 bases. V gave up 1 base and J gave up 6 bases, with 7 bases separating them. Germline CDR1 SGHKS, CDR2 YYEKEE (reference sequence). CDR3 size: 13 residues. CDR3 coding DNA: TGTGCCAGCAGCTTGACAGGTCCCGGGGAGCTGTTTTTT. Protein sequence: CASSLTGPGELFF.

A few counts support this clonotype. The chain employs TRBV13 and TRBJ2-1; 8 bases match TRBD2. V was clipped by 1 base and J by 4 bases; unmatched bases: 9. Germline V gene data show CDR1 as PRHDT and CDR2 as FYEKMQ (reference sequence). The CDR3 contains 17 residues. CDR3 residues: CASSLVSGLAAYNEQFF. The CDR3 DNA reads TGTGCCAGCAGCTTAGTTAGCGGACTAGCAGCTTACAATGAGCAGTTCTTC.

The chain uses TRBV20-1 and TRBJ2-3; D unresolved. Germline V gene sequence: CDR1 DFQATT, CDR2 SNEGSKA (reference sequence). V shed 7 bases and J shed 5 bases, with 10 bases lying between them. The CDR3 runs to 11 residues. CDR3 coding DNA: TGCAGTGGTTTGGTTCTAGATACGCAGTATTTT. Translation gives CSGLVLDTQYF.

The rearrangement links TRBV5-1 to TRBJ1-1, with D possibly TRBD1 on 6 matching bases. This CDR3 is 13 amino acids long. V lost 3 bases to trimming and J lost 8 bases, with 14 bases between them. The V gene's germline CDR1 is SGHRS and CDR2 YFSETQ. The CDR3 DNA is TGCGCCAGCAGCTCCACCGGGACACCGGAAGCTTTCTTT. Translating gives CASSSTGTPEAFF.

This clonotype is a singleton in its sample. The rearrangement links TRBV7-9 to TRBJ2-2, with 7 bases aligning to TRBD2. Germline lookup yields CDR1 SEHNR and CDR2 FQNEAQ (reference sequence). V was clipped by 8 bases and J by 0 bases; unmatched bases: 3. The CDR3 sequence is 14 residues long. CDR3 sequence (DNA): TGTGCCAGCCCTGGGGGGGCGAACACCGGGGAGCTGTTTTTT. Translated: CASPGGANTGELFF.

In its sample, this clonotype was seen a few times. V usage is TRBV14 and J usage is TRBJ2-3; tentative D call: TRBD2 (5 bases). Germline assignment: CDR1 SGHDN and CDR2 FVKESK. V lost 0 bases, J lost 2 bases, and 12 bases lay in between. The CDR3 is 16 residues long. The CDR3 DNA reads TGTGCCAGCAGCCAAGATCTAGCATGGATCACAGATACGCAGTATTTT. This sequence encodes CASSQDLAWITDTQYF.

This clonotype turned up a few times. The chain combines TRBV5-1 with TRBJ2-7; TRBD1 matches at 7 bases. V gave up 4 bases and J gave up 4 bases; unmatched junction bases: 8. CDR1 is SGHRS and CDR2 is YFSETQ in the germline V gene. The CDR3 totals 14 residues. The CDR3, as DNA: TGCGCCAGCAGCCGGGACAGCTTATCTTACGAGCAGTACTTC. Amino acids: CASSRDSLSYEQYF.

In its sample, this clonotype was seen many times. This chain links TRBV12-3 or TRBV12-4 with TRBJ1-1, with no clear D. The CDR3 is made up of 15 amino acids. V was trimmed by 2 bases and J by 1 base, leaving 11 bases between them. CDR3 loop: CASSLPLVGNTEAFF. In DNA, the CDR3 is TGTGCCAGCAGTTTACCACTGGTGGGGAACACTGAAGCTTTCTTT.

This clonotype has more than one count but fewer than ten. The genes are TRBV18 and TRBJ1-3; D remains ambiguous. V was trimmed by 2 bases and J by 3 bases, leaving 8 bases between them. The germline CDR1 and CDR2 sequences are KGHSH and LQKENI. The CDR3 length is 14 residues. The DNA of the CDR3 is TGTGCCAGCTCACCAGACCAAGTTGGAAACACCATATATTTT. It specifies CASSPDQVGNTIYF. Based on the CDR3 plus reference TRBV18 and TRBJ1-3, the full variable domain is NAGVMQNPRHLVRRRGQEARLRCSPMKGHSHVYWYRQLPEEGLKFMVYLQKENIIDESGMPKERFSAEFPKEGPSILRIQQVVRGDSAAYFCASSPDQVGNTIYFGEGSWLTVV.

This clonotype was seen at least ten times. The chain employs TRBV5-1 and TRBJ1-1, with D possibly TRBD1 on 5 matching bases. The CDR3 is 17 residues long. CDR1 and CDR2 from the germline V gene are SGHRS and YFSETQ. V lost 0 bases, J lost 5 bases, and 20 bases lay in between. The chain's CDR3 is CASSLEGGLQKGTEAFF. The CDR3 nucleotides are TGCGCCAGCAGCTTGGAGGGCGGACTCCAAAAGGGGACTGAAGCTTTCTTT.

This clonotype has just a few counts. The CDR3 region is CASSLGTTKADTQYF. The CDR3 nucleotides read TGTGCCAGCAGCTTAGGGACCACTAAGGCAGATACGCAGTATTTT. This chain uses TRBV11-2 with TRBJ2-3; D unresolved. Between the trimmed V and J ends, which lost 1 base and 4 bases, there was a span of 12 bases. Germline loops: CDR1 SGHAT, CDR2 FQNNGV. The CDR3 is made up of 15 amino acids. The variable domain in full, with the rest retrieved from reference TRBV11-2 and TRBJ2-3, is EAGVAQSPRYKIIEKRQSVAFWCNPISGHATLYWYQQILGQGPKLLIQFQNNGVVDDSQLPKDRFSAERLKGVDSTLKIQPAKLEDSAVYLCASSLGTTKADTQYFGPGTRLTVL.

This chain's CDR3 is CASSDPAVNTEAFF. CDR3 DNA sequence: TGCGCCAGCAGTGATCCAGCGGTGAACACTGAAGCTTTCTTT. The genes are TRBV10-2 and TRBJ1-1; D not resolved. The CDR3 contains 14 residues. V lost 3 bases to trimming and J lost 0 bases, with 8 bases between them. Per the germline V gene, CDR1 is WSHSY and CDR2 is SAAADI.

In DNA form, the CDR3 reads TGTGCCAGCAGTTACTCGATAGGGAGGGAAAACTATGGCTACACCTTC. It is translated as CASSYSIGRENYGYTF. This chain connects TRBV6-5 to TRBJ1-2; D gene ambiguous. V lost 0 bases to trimming and J lost 2 bases, with 13 bases between them. Germline-derived CDR1 and CDR2 are MNHEY and SVGAGI. The CDR3 is 16 residues long.

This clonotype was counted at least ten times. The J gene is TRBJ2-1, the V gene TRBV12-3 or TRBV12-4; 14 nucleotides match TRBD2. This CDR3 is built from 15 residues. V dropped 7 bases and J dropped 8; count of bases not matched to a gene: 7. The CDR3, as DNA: TGTGCCAGCACCTCCGGACTAGCGGGGGGAGATGAGCAGTTCTTC. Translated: CASTSGLAGGDEQFF.

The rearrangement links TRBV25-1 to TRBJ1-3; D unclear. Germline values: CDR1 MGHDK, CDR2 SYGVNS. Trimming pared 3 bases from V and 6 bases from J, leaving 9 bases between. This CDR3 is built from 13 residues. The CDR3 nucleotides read TGTGCCAGCAGTGACCAATTCACAAACACCATATATTTT. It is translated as CASSDQFTNTIYF.

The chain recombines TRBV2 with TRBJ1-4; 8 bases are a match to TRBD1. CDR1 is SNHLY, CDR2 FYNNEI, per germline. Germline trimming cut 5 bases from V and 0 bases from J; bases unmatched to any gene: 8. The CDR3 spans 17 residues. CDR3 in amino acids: CASSFRQGPATNEKLFF. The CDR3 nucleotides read TGTGCCAGCAGTTTTCGACAGGGGCCTGCAACTAATGAAAAACTGTTTTTT. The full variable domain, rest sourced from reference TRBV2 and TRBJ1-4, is EPEVTQTPSHQVTQMGQEVILRCVPISNHLYFYWYRQILGQKVEFLVSFYNNEISEKSEIFDDQFSVERPDGSNFTLKIRSTKLEDSAMYFCASSFRQGPATNEKLFFGSGTQLSVL.

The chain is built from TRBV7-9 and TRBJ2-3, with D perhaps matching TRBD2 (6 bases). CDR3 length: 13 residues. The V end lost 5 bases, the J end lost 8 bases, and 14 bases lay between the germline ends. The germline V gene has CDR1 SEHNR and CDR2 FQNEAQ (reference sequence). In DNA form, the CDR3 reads TGTGCCAGCAGCCGTGCGGGTAGCGGTACGCAGTATTTT. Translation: CASSRAGSGTQYF.